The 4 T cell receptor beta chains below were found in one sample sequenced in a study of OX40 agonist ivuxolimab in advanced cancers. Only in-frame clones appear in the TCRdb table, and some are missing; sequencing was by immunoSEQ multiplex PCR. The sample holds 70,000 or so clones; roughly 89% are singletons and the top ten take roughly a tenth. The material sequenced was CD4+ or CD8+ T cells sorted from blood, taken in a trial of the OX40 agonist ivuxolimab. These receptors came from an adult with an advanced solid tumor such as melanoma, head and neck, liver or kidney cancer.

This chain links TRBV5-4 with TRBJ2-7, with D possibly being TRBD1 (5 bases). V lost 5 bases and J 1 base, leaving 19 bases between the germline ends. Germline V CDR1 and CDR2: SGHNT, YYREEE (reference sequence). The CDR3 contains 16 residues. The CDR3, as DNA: TGTGCCAGCAGTTACCTCGCAGGGAAAGGTTCCTACGAGCAGTACTTC. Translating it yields CASSYLAGKGSYEQYF.

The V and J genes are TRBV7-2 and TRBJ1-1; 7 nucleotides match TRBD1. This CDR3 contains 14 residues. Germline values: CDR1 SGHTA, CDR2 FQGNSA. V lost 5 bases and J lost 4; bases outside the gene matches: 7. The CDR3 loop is CASSPQGVGTEAFF. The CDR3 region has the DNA TGTGCCAGCAGCCCTCAGGGGGTAGGCACTGAAGCTTTCTTT. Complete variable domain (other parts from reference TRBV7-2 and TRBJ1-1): GAGVSQSPSNKVTEKGKDVELRCDPISGHTALYWYRQSLGQGLEFLIYFQGNSAPDKSGLPSDRFSAERTGGSVSTLTIQRTQQEDSAVYLCASSPQGVGTEAFFGQGTRLTVV.

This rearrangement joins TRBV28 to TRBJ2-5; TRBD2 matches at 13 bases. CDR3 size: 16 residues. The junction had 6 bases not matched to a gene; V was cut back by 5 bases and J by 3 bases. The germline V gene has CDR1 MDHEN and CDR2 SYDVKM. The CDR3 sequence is CASSAPGTSGEETQYF. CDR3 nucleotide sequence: TGTGCCAGCAGTGCACCCGGGACTAGCGGGGAAGAGACCCAGTACTTC.

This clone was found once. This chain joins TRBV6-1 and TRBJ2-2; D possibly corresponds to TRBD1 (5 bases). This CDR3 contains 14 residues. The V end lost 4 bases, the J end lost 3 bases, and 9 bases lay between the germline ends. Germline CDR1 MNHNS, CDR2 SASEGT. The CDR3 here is CASSVGAHTGELFF. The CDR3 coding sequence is TGTGCCAGCAGTGTAGGGGCTCACACCGGGGAGCTGTTTTTT.